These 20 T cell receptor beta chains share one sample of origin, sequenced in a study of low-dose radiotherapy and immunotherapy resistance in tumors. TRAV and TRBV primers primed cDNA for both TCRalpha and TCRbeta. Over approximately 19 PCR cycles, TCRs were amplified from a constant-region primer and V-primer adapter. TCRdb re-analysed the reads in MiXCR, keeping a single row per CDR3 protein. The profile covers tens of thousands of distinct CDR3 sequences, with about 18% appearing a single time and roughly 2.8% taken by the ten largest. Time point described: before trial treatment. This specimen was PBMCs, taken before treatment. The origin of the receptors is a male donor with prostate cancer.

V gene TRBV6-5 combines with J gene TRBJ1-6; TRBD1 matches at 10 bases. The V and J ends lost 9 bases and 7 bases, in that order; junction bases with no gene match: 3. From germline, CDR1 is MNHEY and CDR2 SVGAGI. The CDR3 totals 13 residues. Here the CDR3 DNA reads TGTGCCAGGGCGGACAGGGGGAATTCACCCCTCCACTTT. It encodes CARADRGNSPLHF.

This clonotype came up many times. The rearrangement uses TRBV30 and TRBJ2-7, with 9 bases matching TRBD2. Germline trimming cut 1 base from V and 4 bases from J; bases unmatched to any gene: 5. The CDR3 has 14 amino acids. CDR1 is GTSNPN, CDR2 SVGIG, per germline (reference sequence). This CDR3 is CAWSARGGLYEQYF. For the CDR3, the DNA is TGTGCCTGGAGTGCGCGGGGGGGCTTATACGAGCAGTACTTC. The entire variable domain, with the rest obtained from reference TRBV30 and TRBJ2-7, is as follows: SQTIHQWPATLVQPVGSPLSLECTVEGTSNPNLYWYRQAAGRGLQLLFYSVGIGQISSEVPQNLSASRPQDRQFILSSKKLLLSDSGFYLCAWSARGGLYEQYFGPGTRLTVT.

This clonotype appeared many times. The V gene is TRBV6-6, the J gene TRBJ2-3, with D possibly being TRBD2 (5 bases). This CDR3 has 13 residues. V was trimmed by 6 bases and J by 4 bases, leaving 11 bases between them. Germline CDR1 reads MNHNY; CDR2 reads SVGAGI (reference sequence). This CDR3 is CASSLRGADTQYF. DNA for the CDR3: TGTGCCAGCAGCCTCCGGGGTGCAGATACGCAGTATTTT.

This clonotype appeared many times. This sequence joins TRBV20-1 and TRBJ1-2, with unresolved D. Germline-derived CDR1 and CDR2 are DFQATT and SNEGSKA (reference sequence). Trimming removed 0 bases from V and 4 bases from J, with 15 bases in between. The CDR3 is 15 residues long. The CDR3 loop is CSARDTFGLSYGYTF. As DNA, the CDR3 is TGCAGTGCTAGAGATACCTTCGGGCTTAGCTATGGCTACACCTTC.

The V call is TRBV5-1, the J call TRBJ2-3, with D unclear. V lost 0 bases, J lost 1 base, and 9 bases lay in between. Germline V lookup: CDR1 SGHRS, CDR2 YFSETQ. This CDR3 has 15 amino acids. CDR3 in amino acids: CASSLGGRGTDTQYF. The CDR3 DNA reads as TGCGCCAGCAGCTTGGGGGGTCGAGGCACAGATACGCAGTATTTT.

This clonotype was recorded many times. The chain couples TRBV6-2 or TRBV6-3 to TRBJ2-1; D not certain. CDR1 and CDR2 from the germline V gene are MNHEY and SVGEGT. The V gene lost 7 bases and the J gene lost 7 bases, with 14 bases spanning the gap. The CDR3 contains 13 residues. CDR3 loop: CASTLPVGNEQFF. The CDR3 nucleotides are TGTGCCAGCACCCTACCGGTGGGAAATGAGCAGTTCTTC.

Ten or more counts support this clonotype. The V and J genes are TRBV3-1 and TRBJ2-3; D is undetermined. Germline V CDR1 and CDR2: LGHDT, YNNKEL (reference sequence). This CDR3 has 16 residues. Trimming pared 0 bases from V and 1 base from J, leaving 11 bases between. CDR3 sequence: CASSQDRYGRTDTQYF. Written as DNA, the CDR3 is TGTGCCAGCAGCCAAGATCGCTACGGCCGCACAGATACGCAGTATTTT.

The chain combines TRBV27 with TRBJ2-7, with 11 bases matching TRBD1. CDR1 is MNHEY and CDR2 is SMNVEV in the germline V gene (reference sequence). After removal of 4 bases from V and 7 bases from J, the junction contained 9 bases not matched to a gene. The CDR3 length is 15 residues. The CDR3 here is CASSSIGQGANEQYF. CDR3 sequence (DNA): TGTGCCAGCAGTTCCATCGGACAGGGGGCGAATGAGCAGTACTTC.

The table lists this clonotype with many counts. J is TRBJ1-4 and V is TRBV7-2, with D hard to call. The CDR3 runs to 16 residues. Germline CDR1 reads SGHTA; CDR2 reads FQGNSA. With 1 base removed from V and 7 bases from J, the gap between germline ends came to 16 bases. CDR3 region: CASSLGLSGSREKLFF. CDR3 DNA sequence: TGTGCCAGCAGCTTAGGTTTATCCGGGTCTCGTGAAAAACTGTTTTTT.

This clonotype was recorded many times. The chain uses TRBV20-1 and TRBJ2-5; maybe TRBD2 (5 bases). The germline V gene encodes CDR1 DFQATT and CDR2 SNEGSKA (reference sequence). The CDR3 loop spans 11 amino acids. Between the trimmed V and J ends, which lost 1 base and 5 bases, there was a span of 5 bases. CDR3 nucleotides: TGCAGTGCTAGAGGAGGGGAGACCCAGTACTTC. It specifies CSARGGETQYF.

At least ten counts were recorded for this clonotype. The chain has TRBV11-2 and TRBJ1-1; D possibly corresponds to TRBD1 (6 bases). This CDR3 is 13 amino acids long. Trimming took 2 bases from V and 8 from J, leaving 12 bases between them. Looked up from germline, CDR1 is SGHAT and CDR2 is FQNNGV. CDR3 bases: TGTGCCAGCAGCTTAAACGGGGGCCAAGAAGCTTTCTTT. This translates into CASSLNGGQEAFF. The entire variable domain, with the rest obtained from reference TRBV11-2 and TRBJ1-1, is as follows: EAGVAQSPRYKIIEKRQSVAFWCNPISGHATLYWYQQILGQGPKLLIQFQNNGVVDDSQLPKDRFSAERLKGVDSTLKIQPAKLEDSAVYLCASSLNGGQEAFFGQGTRLTVV.

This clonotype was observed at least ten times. The CDR3 sequence: CASSTGRRTGDTDTQYF. DNA for the CDR3: TGTGCCAGTAGTACAGGGAGAAGGACAGGGGACACAGATACGCAGTATTTT. V gene TRBV19 combines with J gene TRBJ2-3; the match to TRBD1 covers 9 bases. The CDR3 has 17 residues. V shed 4 bases, J shed 2 bases, and the junction held 10 bases outside the gene matches. Germline V CDR1 and CDR2: LNHDA, SQIVND (reference sequence).

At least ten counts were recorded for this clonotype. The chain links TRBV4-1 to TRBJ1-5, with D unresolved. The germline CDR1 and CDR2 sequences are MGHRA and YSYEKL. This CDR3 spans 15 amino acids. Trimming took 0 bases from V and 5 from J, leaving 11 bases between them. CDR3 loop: CASSQESPTYQPQHF. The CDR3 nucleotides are TGCGCCAGCAGCCAAGAGTCTCCCACTTATCAGCCCCAGCATTTT.

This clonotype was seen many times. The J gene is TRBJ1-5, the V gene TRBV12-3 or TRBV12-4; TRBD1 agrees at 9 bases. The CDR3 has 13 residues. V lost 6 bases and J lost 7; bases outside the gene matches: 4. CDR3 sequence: CASSLTGGQPQHF. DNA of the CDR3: TGTGCCAGCAGCTTAACAGGGGGCCAGCCCCAGCATTTT.

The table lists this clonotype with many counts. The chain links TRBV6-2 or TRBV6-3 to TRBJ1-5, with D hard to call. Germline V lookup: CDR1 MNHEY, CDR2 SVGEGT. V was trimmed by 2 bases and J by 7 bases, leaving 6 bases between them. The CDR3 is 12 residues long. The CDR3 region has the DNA TGTGCCAGCAGTTACCTTCAACAGCCCCAGCATTTT. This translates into CASSYLQQPQHF.

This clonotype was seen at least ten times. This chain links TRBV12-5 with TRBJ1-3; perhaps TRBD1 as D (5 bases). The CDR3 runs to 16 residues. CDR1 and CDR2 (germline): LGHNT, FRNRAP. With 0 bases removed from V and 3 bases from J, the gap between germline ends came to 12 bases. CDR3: CASGLVLPRVGNTIYF. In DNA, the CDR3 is TGTGCTAGTGGTTTGGTACTGCCCAGGGTTGGAAACACCATATATTTT.

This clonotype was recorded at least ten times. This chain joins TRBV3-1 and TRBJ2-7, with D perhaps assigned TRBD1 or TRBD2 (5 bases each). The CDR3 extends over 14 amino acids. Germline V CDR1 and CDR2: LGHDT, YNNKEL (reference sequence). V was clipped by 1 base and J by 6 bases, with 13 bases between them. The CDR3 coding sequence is TGTGCCAGCAGCCAAGGCCTTTATGGGGGCGAGCAGTACTTC. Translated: CASSQGLYGGEQYF.

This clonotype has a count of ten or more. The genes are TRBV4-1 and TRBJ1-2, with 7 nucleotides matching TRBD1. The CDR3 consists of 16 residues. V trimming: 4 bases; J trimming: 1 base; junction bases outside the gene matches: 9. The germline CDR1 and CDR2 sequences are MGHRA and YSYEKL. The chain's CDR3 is CASSPFPGQVNYGYTF. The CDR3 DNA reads TGCGCCAGCAGCCCCTTTCCCGGACAGGTTAACTATGGCTACACCTTC.

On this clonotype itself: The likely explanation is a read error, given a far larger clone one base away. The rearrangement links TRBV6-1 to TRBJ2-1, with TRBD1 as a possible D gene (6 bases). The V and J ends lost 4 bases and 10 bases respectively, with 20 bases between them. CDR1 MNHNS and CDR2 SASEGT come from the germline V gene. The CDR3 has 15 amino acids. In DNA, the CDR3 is TGTGCCAGCAGTGGATCACAGGGATCCCACTACGAGCAGTTCTTC. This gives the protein CASSGSQGSHYEQFF.

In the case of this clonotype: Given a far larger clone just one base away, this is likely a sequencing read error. The DNA for the CDR3 is TGTGCCTGGACCGAGCCATGGGGGCGGACAGGGGTCAATGAGCAGTACTTC. It specifies CAWTEPWGRTGVNEQYF. The chain uses TRBV30 and TRBJ2-7; 9 bases are a match to TRBD1. This CDR3 has 17 residues. With 4 bases clipped from V and 7 bases from J, the junction kept 20 bases outside the gene matches. Looked up from germline, CDR1 is GTSNPN and CDR2 is SVGIG (reference sequence).